This T cell receptor beta chain emerged from a study of control samples from healthy donors and cancer patients. For this clone: At one of its ends the junction is not consistent with the germline gene, which may arise from a read error.

The protocol was immunoSEQ multiplex PCR, while the TCRdb copy is restricted to in-frame clones and leaves out a portion. The sample holds about 120,000 clones, approximately 88% seen once. This CDR3 has 15 amino acids. The germline gives CDR1 MRHNA, CDR2 SNTAGT. The sequencing sample was made of blood. This rearrangement joins TRBV6-4 to TRBJ2-6; D may be TRBD1 (5 bases). This receptor was taken from a man in his forties or fifties in good health. CDR3 nucleotides: TGTGCCAGCAGTGAACAGGTCTCTGGAGCCAACGTCCTGACTTTC. As protein: CASSEQVSGANVLTF.